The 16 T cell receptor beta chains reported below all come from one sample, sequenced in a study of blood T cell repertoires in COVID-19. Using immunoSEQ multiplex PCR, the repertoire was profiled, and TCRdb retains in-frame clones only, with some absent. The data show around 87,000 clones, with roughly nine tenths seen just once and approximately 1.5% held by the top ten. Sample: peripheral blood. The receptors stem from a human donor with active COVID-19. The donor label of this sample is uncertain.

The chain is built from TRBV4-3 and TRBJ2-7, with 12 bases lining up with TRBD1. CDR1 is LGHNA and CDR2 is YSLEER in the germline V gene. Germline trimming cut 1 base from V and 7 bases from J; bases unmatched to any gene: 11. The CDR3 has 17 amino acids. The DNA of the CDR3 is TGCGCCAGCAGCCAAGTAGTGGGGGACAGGGGGCATAGGGAGCAGTACTTC. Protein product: CASSQVVGDRGHREQYF.

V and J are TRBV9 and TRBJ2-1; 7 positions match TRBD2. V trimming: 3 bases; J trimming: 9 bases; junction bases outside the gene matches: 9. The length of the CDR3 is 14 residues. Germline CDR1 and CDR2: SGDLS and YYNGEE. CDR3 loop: CASSESRLASEQFF. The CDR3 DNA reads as TGTGCCAGCAGCGAGTCGAGACTAGCTAGTGAGCAGTTCTTC.

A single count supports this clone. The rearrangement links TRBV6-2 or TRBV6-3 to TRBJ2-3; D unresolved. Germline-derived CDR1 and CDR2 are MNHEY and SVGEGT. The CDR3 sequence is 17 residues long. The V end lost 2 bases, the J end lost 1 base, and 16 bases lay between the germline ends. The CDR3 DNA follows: TGTGCCAGCAGTTACCAGTTAGGCGGCACACGCACAGATACGCAGTATTTT. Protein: CASSYQLGGTRTDTQYF.

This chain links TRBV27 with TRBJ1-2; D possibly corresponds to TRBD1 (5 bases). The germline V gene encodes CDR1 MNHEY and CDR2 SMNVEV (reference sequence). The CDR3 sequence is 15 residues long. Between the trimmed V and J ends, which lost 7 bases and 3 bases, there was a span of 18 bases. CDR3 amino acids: CASTSTGVGDYGYTF. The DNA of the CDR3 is TGTGCCAGCACCTCAACGGGGGTGGGGGACTATGGCTACACCTTC.

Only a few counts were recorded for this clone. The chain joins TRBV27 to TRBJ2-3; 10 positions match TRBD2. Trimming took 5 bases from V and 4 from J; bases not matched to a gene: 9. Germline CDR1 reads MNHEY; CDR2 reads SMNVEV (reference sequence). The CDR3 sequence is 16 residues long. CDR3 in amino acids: CASSQIRTSGPDTQYF. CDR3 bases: TGTGCCAGCAGTCAAATTAGGACTAGCGGACCAGATACGCAGTATTTT.

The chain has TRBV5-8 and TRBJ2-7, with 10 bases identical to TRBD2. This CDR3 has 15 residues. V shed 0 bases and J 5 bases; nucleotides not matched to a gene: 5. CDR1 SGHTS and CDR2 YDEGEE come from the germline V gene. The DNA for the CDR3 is TGTGCCAGCAGCTTGGCCTTAGCGGGGGGCCACGAGCAGTACTTC. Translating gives CASSLALAGGHEQYF.

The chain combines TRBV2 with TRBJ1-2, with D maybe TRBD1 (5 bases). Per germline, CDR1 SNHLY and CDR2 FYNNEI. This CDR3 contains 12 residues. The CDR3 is CVQGLGTYGYTF. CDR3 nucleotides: TGTGTGCAGGGTCTCGGCACCTATGGCTACACCTTC.

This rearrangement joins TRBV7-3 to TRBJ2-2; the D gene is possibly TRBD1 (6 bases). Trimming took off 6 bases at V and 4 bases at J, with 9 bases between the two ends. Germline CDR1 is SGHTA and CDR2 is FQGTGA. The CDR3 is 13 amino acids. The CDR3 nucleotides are TGTGCCAGCAGGCAGACAGGCACCGGGGAGCTGTTTTTT. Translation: CASRQTGTGELFF.

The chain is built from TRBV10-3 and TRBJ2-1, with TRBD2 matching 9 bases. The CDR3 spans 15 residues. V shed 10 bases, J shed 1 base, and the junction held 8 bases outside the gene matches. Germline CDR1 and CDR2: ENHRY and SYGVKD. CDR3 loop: CASLLAGGSYNEQFF. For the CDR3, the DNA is TGTGCCAGCCTACTTGCGGGGGGGTCCTACAATGAGCAGTTCTTC.

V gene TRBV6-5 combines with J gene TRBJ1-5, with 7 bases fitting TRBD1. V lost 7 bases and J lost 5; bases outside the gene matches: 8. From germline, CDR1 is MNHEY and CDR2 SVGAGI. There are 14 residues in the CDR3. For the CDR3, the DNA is TGTGCCAGCACCTTGACAGGGATCGATCAGCCCCAGCATTTT. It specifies CASTLTGIDQPQHF.

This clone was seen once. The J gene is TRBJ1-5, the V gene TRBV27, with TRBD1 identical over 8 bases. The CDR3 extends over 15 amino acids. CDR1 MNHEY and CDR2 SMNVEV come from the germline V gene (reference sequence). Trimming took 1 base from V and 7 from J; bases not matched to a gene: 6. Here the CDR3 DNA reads TGTGCCAGCAGTTTATTGGGACAGGCATTACAGCCCCAGCATTTT. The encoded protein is CASSLLGQALQPQHF.

The CDR3 loop reads CASSQSAAPTNYGYTF. In DNA form, the CDR3 reads TGTGCCAGCAGCCAATCGGCGGCTCCGACTAACTATGGCTACACCTTC. The chain employs TRBV16 and TRBJ1-2; D is unresolved. Germline assignment: CDR1 KGHSY and CDR2 FQNENV. V was trimmed by 0 bases and J by 0 bases, leaving 11 bases between them. The CDR3 extends over 16 amino acids.

This CDR3 reads CASSGGGTGGAGNEKLFF. The CDR3 DNA sequence: TGCGCCAGCAGCGGTGGGGGGACAGGGGGCGCGGGTAATGAAAAACTGTTTTTT. V gene TRBV4-3 combines with J gene TRBJ1-4; TRBD1 matches 12 bases. J was trimmed by 4 bases and V by 5 bases; bases with no gene match: 11. The V gene's germline CDR1 is LGHNA and CDR2 YSLEER. The CDR3 spans 18 residues.

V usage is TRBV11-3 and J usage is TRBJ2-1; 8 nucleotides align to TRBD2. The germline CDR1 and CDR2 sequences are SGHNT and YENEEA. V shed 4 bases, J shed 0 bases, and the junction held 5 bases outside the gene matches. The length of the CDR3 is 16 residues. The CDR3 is CASSYRGGSSYNEQFF. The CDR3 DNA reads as TGTGCCAGCAGCTATCGCGGGGGGAGCTCCTACAATGAGCAGTTCTTC.

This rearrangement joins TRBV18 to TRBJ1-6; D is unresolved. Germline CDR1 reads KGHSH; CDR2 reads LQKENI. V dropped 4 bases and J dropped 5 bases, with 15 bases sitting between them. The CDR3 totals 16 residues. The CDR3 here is CASSLSPVRNNSPLHF. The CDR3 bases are TGTGCCAGCTCACTTAGCCCCGTAAGGAATAATTCACCCCTCCACTTT.

The CDR3 nucleotides read TGTGCCAGTAGTATCCTAGCGGGGTTTTCAAATGAGCAGTTCTTC. This translates into CASSILAGFSNEQFF. The J gene is TRBJ2-1, the V gene TRBV19; TRBD2 matches 9 bases. With 3 bases clipped from V and 7 bases from J, the junction kept 7 bases outside the gene matches. CDR3 length: 15 residues. Germline CDR1 is LNHDA and CDR2 is SQIVND (reference sequence).